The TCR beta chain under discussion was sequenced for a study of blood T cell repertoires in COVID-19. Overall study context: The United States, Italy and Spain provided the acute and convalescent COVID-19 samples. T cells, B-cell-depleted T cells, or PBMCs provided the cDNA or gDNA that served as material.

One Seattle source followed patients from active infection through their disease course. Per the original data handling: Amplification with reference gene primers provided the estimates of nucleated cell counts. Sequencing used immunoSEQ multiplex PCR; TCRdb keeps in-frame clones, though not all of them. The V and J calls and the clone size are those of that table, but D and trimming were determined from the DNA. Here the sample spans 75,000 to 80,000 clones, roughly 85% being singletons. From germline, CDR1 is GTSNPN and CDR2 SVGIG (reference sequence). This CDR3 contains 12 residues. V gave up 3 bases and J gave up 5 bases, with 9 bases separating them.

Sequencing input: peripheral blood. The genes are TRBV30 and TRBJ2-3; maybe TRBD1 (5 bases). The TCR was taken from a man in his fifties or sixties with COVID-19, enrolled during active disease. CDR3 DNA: TGTGCCTGGAGGGATAGGGGAGATACGCAGTATTTT. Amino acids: CAWRDRGDTQYF.